This T cell receptor (beta chain) was obtained from a study of regulatory T cells in long-lasting Graves disease. Study outcomes and limitations: Clonotypes that were public and shared totalled roughly 3,000 in persistent patients versus 750 to 1,000 in new patients. Limited sample numbers may have lowered accuracy.

The CDR3 totals 15 residues. V lost 5 bases and J lost 5, with 18 bases in between. Germline loops: CDR1 SGHAT, CDR2 FQNNGV. This clonotype was observed many times. Its antigen is as yet unknown. Sample time point: persistent/refractory GD, antithyroid drugs over 5 years with positive TRAb. From RNA extracted from PBMCs, the TCR library was made. Roughly 8.3 milliliters of peripheral blood were taken and placed in EDTA tubes. To make TCR beta libraries, researchers used iRepertoire HTBI primers and Arm-PCR of CDR3 regions. In the authors' workflow: The identification of 62 TRBV and approximately 15 TRBJ segments was made across samples. MiXCR, run by TCRdb on the multiplex PCR reads, gives a single entry per CDR3 protein. The V and J calls and clone size come from TCRdb's table, not from the authors' own analysis. The data contain about 470,000 distinct CDR3 sequences, 20% to 25% of them singletons.

The rearrangement joins TRBV11-2 to TRBJ1-2, with a weak D call TRBD1 (5 bases). The origin of this receptor is a female donor with Graves disease. The sample here was peripheral blood mononuclear cells (PBMCs), taken when the disease was refractory, from a patient treated with antithyroid drugs. The CDR3 DNA is TGTGCCAGCAGCCGAGAAGGGACCTCTTCTTATGGCTACACCTTC. Protein: CASSREGTSSYGYTF.